This T cell receptor beta chain was recovered during a study of tumor and adjacent non-tumor tissue in lung cancer. This sample's RNA came from whole unsorted tissue. Germline V gene lookup returns CDR1 LGHNA and CDR2 YNFKEQ. The junction had 9 bases not matched to a gene; V was cut back by 8 bases and J by 0 bases. This CDR3 is 16 amino acids long. The library came from three nested PCR rounds adapted from ARM-PCR protocols. TCRdb redid the calling of the multiplex PCR reads with MiXCR, one entry per CDR3 protein. The sample shows tens of thousands of distinct CDR3 sequences, about 60% of them seen only once. To note about this clonotype: A much larger clone differs from this one at a single base, so this may be a read error.

The receptor was isolated from a man aged 45-65 years with non-small cell lung cancer. The material sequenced was lung tumor tissue. The chain links TRBV4-2 to TRBJ1-2; 10 bases agree with TRBD1. CDR3 DNA: TGTGCCAGCGGCCCCGACAGGGGGCGGGCTAACTATGGCTACACCTTC. This gives the protein CASGPDRGRANYGYTF.